The rows below give T cell receptor beta chains drawn from one sample of a study of blood T cell repertoires in COVID-19. Generated by immunoSEQ multiplex PCR, the TCRdb table keeps only in-frame clones and is missing some. The sample shows about 76,000 clones, around 83% of them seen only once. The sequenced sample was peripheral blood. All receptors derive from a human donor in a cohort sampled during active COVID-19. The CDR3 runs from the conserved cysteine through the conserved F or W. Each record gives: V gene, clone size, D gene, J gene, CDR3 DNA, CDR3 protein. A D gene is named only where the DNA matches it firmly. Not every row has a clone size; where given, it reads once, few, many or a size class.

V gene: TRBV7-8; clone size: NA; D gene: NA; J gene: TRBJ2-7; CDR3 DNA: TGTGCCAGCAGCCAGGCAGGATGGGAGCAGTACTTC; CDR3 protein: CASSQAGWEQYF
V gene: TRBV5-4; clone size: NA; D gene: NA; J gene: TRBJ2-5; CDR3 DNA: TGTGCCAGCAGCCCCCCCAGAGAGACCCAGTACTTC; CDR3 protein: CASSPPRETQYF
V gene: TRBV3-1/TRBV3-2; clone size: NA; D gene: TRBD1; J gene: TRBJ1-1; CDR3 DNA: TGTGCCAGCAGCCAAGCCCCCGACAGGGTCACTGAAGCTTTCTTT; CDR3 protein: CASSQAPDRVTEAFF
V gene: TRBV3-1/TRBV3-2; clone size: NA; D gene: TRBD1; J gene: TRBJ2-7; CDR3 DNA: TGTGCCAGCAGCTCCCGGGACAGGGGAATCTACGAGCAGTACTTC; CDR3 protein: CASSSRDRGIYEQYF
V gene: TRBV15; clone size: NA; D gene: TRBD2; J gene: TRBJ2-1; CDR3 DNA: TGTGCCACCAGCATCGGACTAGCGGGGGGGCGAGGCAATGAGCAGTTCTTC; CDR3 protein: CATSIGLAGGRGNEQFF
V gene: TRBV9; clone size: once; D gene: NA; J gene: TRBJ1-3; CDR3 DNA: TGTGCCAGCAGCCCCTCCTCGCGTTTGGGGCCTGGAAACACCATATATTTT; CDR3 protein: CASSPSSRLGPGNTIYF
V gene: TRBV5-4; clone size: NA; D gene: NA; J gene: TRBJ2-5; CDR3 DNA: TGTGCCAGCAGCACGGCAGGGAACCAAGAGACCCAGTACTTC; CDR3 protein: CASSTAGNQETQYF
V gene: TRBV5-6; clone size: NA; D gene: NA; J gene: TRBJ1-2; CDR3 DNA: TGTGCCAGCAGCTTGGGGCAGGTCTATGGCTACACCTTC; CDR3 protein: CASSLGQVYGYTF
V gene: TRBV18; clone size: once; D gene: TRBD1; J gene: TRBJ1-2; CDR3 DNA: TGTGCCAGCTCACCAAGACAGGGGCACTATGGCTACACCTTC; CDR3 protein: CASSPRQGHYGYTF
V gene: TRBV2; clone size: NA; D gene: NA; J gene: TRBJ2-1; CDR3 DNA: TGTGCCAGCAGTGAACGGGAGCTGAGGGGAGACAATGAGCAGTTCTTC; CDR3 protein: CASSERELRGDNEQFF
V gene: TRBV30; clone size: many; D gene: NA; J gene: TRBJ1-2; CDR3 DNA: TGTGCCTGGAGTGTACAGTCCAACTATGGCTACACCTTC; CDR3 protein: CAWSVQSNYGYTF
V gene: TRBV5-1; clone size: NA; D gene: NA; J gene: TRBJ2-3; CDR3 DNA: TGCGCCAGCAGCCAGACTAGTCAGCCCACAGATACGCAGTATTTT; CDR3 protein: CASSQTSQPTDTQYF
V gene: TRBV11-2; clone size: NA; D gene: NA; J gene: TRBJ1-6; CDR3 DNA: TGTGCCAGCAGCTTCTCAGGGGCGGTTATCCCCCTCCACTTT; CDR3 protein: CASSFSGAVIPLHF
V gene: TRBV18; clone size: NA; D gene: TRBD2; J gene: TRBJ2-5; CDR3 DNA: TGTGCCAGCTCACCGGGGACTACCCAAGAGACCCAGTACTTC; CDR3 protein: CASSPGTTQETQYF
V gene: TRBV9; clone size: NA; D gene: NA; J gene: TRBJ1-1; CDR3 DNA: TGTGCCAGCAGCGTAGGAGAATGGGGGGGAAGGACTGAAGCTTTCTTT; CDR3 protein: CASSVGEWGGRTEAFF
V gene: TRBV3-1/TRBV3-2; clone size: NA; D gene: NA; J gene: TRBJ2-5; CDR3 DNA: TGTGCCAGCAGCCAAGCCCTGAGAGGAGTTGTTCACGAGACCCAGTACTTC; CDR3 protein: CASSQALRGVVHETQYF
V gene: TRBV6-5; clone size: NA; D gene: TRBD1; J gene: TRBJ2-7; CDR3 DNA: TGTGCCAGCAGTAGGGACAGAAGGCTCGAGCAGTACTTC; CDR3 protein: CASSRDRRLEQYF
V gene: TRBV7-7; clone size: few; D gene: NA; J gene: TRBJ2-5; CDR3 DNA: TGTGCCAGCAGCTTAGCCGGGGGAACGGCATACCAAGAGACCCAGTACTTC; CDR3 protein: CASSLAGGTAYQETQYF
V gene: TRBV6-5; clone size: NA; D gene: NA; J gene: TRBJ2-3; CDR3 DNA: TGTGCCAGCAGTCGCGGGGGCGAGGCAGATACGCAGTATTTT; CDR3 protein: CASSRGGEADTQYF
V gene: TRBV11-3; clone size: once; D gene: NA; J gene: TRBJ2-3; CDR3 DNA: TGTGCCAGCAGCCCAAGACTAGACGGGGATACGCAGTATTTT; CDR3 protein: CASSPRLDGDTQYF
V gene: TRBV7-2; clone size: NA; D gene: NA; J gene: TRBJ2-6; CDR3 DNA: TGTGCCAGCAGCCCACTTGCTGGGGCCAACGTCCTGACTTTC; CDR3 protein: CASSPLAGANVLTF
V gene: TRBV5-1; clone size: NA; D gene: TRBD1; J gene: TRBJ2-7; CDR3 DNA: TGCGCCAGCAGCTTGGATACAGGGGGTTACGAGCAGTACTTC; CDR3 protein: CASSLDTGGYEQYF